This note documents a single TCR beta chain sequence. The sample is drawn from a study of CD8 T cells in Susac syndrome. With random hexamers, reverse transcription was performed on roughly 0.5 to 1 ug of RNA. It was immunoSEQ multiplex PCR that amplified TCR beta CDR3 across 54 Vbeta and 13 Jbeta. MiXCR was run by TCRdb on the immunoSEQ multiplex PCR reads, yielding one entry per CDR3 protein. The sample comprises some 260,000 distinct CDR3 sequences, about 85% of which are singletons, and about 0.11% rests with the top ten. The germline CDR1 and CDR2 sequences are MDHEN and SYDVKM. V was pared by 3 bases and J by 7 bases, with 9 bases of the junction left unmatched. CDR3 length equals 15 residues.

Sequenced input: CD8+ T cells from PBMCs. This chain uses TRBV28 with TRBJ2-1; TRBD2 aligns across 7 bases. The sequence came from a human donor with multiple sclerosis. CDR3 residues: CASSFGRGLWNEQFF. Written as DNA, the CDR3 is TGTGCCAGCAGTTTTGGGAGGGGTCTCTGGAATGAGCAGTTCTTC. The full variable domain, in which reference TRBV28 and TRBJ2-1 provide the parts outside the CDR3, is DVKVTQSSRYLVKRTGEKVFLECVQDMDHENMFWYRQDPGLGLRLIYFSYDVKMKEKGDIPEGYSVSREKKERFSLILESASTNQTSMYLCASSFGRGLWNEQFFGPGTRLTVL.